The sample holds one count of the clone carrying this TCR beta chain. Its antigen is currently unknown. Per the germline V gene, CDR1 is SGHNT and CDR2 is YYREEE (reference sequence). This CDR3 contains 16 residues. Losses at the gene ends were 2 bases for V and 5 bases for J; bases not matched to a gene: 11. Researchers ran the PCR with 60 Vbeta and 13 Jbeta primers. As originally analysed: It was a later analysis that counted some 80 million unique TCR beta chains, of which approximately 11 million were shared. Produced via immunoSEQ multiplex PCR; TCRdb's table is partial and in-frame only. Clone size and V and J calls were adopted from that table, with D and trimming inferred from the DNA. The data hold about 150,000 clones, with 80% to 85% observed a single time. The data originate from a study of cytomegalovirus exposure and HLA in healthy donors. Study-level information: A preliminary data release comprised around 85 million unique TCRs obtained from HLA-typed donors.

Overall study findings and caveats: Earlier results showed most TCR beta V segments being productive about 90% or about 30% of the time.

Sequences were obtained from PBMCs. The TCR was taken from a male donor in good health and CMV-seronegative. The chain recombines TRBV5-4 with TRBJ2-3; 7 nucleotides align to TRBD2. The CDR3 nucleotides are TGTGCCAGCAGCTTCGGGGGTAGCGGGCGGCTAGATACGCAGTATTTT. The encoded protein is CASSFGGSGRLDTQYF.